The rows below give T cell receptor beta chains drawn from one sample of a study of blood T cell repertoires in COVID-19. The method was immunoSEQ multiplex PCR; TCRdb's version includes in-frame clones alone and lacks a portion of them. Of roughly 450,000 clones in the sample, about 90% are singletons; the top ten hold around 0.6%. The sequenced sample consisted of PBMCs or T cells enriched from blood (not recorded which). Receptors originate from a man aged 18 to 35 who had recovered from COVID-19. Each CDR3 is given with its conserved first and last residue. The D gene is left open where the match is weak. Some rows have no size entry. The others give once, few or many, or a class for an expanded clone.

size	V	length	D	J	CDR3	DNA
.	TRBV21-1	19	.	TRBJ1-1	CASSKEPNSPGQRNTEAFF	TGTGCCAGCAGCAAAGAGCCGAATTCTCCGGGACAGAGGAACACTGAAGCTTTCTTT
.	TRBV2	15	.	TRBJ1-4	CASSGPGTDYEKLFF	TGTGCCAGCAGTGGTCCCGGGACTGACTATGAAAAACTGTTTTTT
once	TRBV7-9	16	TRBD1	TRBJ1-5	CASSGTGGYSNQPQHF	TGTGCCAGCAGCGGGACAGGGGGGTATAGCAATCAGCCCCAGCATTTT
.	TRBV19	13	.	TRBJ1-4	CAIANSANEKLFF	TGTGCCATAGCGAACTCAGCTAATGAAAAACTGTTTTTT
.	TRBV28	13	.	TRBJ2-7	CASNGQATYEQYF	TGTGCCAGCAATGGGCAGGCGACCTACGAGCAGTACTTC
.	TRBV10-2	13	TRBD1	TRBJ1-4	CASSGGGDEKLFF	TGCGCCAGCAGTGGAGGGGGCGATGAAAAACTGTTTTTT
once	TRBV15	13	.	TRBJ2-1	CATFTDIGDEQFF	TGTGCCACCTTCACGGACATAGGCGATGAGCAGTTCTTC
.	TRBV30	13	TRBD1	TRBJ1-1	CAWADPRGPEAFF	TGTGCCTGGGCGGACCCCAGGGGGCCTGAAGCTTTCTTT
.	TRBV18	15	.	TRBJ1-2	CASSLRWGQTTGYTF	TGTGCCAGCTCACTTAGGTGGGGCCAGACCACAGGCTACACCTTC
.	TRBV28	16	.	TRBJ1-2	CASSDPGVTGPDGYTF	TGTGCCAGCAGTGACCCCGGAGTCACAGGGCCGGATGGCTACACCTTC
.	TRBV27	15	.	TRBJ2-2	CASSHGLASTGELFF	TGTGCCAGCAGTCACGGGCTAGCCAGCACCGGGGAGCTGTTTTTT
.	TRBV5-4	16	TRBD2	TRBJ2-5	CASSRGTSGGEETQYF	TGTGCCAGCAGCCGGGGGACTAGCGGGGGAGAGGAGACCCAGTACTTC
.	TRBV6-5	15	TRBD2	TRBJ2-7	CASSPASGGRNEQYF	TGTGCCAGCAGCCCGGCTAGCGGAGGACGTAACGAGCAGTACTTC
.	TRBV5-6	14	.	TRBJ1-1	CASKPGHVSTEAFF	TGTGCCAGCAAGCCGGGACATGTTTCGACTGAAGCTTTCTTT
.	TRBV3-1/TRBV3-2	13	.	TRBJ1-2	CASSQDRQGFYTF	TGTGCCAGCAGCCAAGACAGGCAGGGATTCTACACCTTC
.	TRBV4-2	14	TRBD2	TRBJ2-1	CASSPGGRGDEQFF	TGTGCCAGCAGCCCTGGCGGGAGGGGCGATGAGCAGTTCTTC
.	TRBV19	14	.	TRBJ2-1	CASSPRGPYNEQFF	TGTGCCAGTAGTCCCAGGGGTCCCTACAATGAGCAGTTCTTC